The TCR beta chain described here comes from a study of metastatic and nonmetastatic thyroid tumors. Overall study context: Across blood and tumor or nodule tissue, repertoires from malignant and benign thyroid patients were compared with one another. Findings and caveats of the study: Compared with benign nodules, malignant thyroid tumors were reported to have significantly higher TCR beta diversity in both blood and tumor.

Each patient came to thyroid surgery without any prior treatment (of any kind). Regarding this clone: The antigen is undetermined.

Per the original data handling: To classify distant metastasis in papillary thyroid cancer, a model was built from CDR3 differences across clinicopathological groups. TCRdb re-called clones via MiXCR from the PCR reads. TCRdb's processing, not the study's, gives the V and J calls here. This table has about 28,000 clones, around 3.5% appearing once. Per germline, CDR1 DFQATT and CDR2 SNEGSKA (reference sequence). The CDR3 consists of 14 residues. With V trimmed by 5 bases and J by 5 bases, 11 bases remained unmatched. This sequence joins TRBV20-1 and TRBJ1-2, with 7 bases fitting TRBD1. The sample taken for sequencing was blood. The receptor was isolated from a male donor with papillary thyroid cancer or a benign thyroid nodule (not recorded which). Some clones in this sample may be carry-over from other donors' samples. The CDR3 nucleotides read TGCAGTGCTGAAAGACAGGGTGAGGGGTATGGCTACACCTTC. Protein sequence: CSAERQGEGYGYTF.